This TCR beta chain was identified in a study of CD8 T cells in Susac syndrome. Study summary: Patients with Susac syndrome, at blood draw, were therapy-naive, on corticosteroids, or on intravenous immunoglobulin alone.

It was with random hexamers that 0.5 to 1 ug RNA was reverse transcribed. One entry per CDR3 protein, called by TCRdb with MiXCR from the immunoSEQ multiplex PCR reads. The sample yields 170,000 or so distinct CDR3 sequences, about 96% seen once. Per germline, CDR1 DFQATT and CDR2 SNEGSKA (reference sequence). The ends were cut back, 3 bases at V and 5 bases at J, with 11 bases in the middle. The CDR3 runs to 12 residues. Material: CD4+ T cells from PBMCs. This TCR was recovered from a human donor with Susac syndrome. The rearrangement joins TRBV20-1 to TRBJ2-7, with D unclear. The CDR3 region has the DNA TGCAGTGCTAGTTCGGTCCGCAACGAGCAGTACTTC. It specifies CSASSVRNEQYF.